This is a list of T cell receptor beta chains from one sample in a study of T cell responses to AZD1222 COVID-19 vaccine. Assay: immunoSEQ multiplex PCR; the TCRdb copy retains only in-frame clones and omits some. The sample shows approximately 100,000 clones, just over 90% of them seen only once. Sequences were derived from peripheral blood, sampled on day 0 of AZD1222 vaccination. The receptors here all came from an adult in good health. The CDR3 runs from the conserved cysteine through the conserved F or W. D genes are given only for firm matches. Clone sizes are given selectively: once, few, many, or a class where the clone is expanded.

TRBV6-4	-	TRBJ2-7	-	TGTGCCAGCCCCCCTGAGCAGTACTTC	CASPPEQYF
TRBV14	-	TRBJ1-1	TRBD1	TGTGCCAGCAGTTCGGGACAGGGGTACTTTGACTTCATGAACACTGAAGCTTTCTTT	CASSSGQGYFDFMNTEAFF
TRBV19	-	TRBJ1-1	-	TGTGCCAGTAGTACCAGGGACCGTAGAATGAACACTGAAGCTTTCTTT	CASSTRDRRMNTEAFF
TRBV9	-	TRBJ1-1	TRBD1	TGTGCCAGCAGCCGTAGAGGGGGCGTAACTGAAGCTTTCTTT	CASSRRGGVTEAFF
TRBV7-2	-	TRBJ1-3	-	TGTGCCAGCAGCTTAGGGGCAGCCCGCTCTGGAAACACCATATATTTT	CASSLGAARSGNTIYF
TRBV9	-	TRBJ2-7	TRBD1	TGTGCCAGCAGCGTGATGGGACAGGGTTCCTACGAGCAGTACTTC	CASSVMGQGSYEQYF
TRBV27	-	TRBJ1-2	-	TGTGCCAGCAGTGAGAATGATCTCGGTAGGGGCTACACCTTC	CASSENDLGRGYTF
TRBV10-2	-	TRBJ2-7	-	TGCGCCTCCAGCGGGCCTTACACCGACGAGCAGTACTTC	CASSGPYTDEQYF
TRBV5-1	-	TRBJ1-2	TRBD1	TGCGCCAGCAGCTTGGGACAGGGGGCGGCGGGCTACACCTTC	CASSLGQGAAGYTF
TRBV27	few	TRBJ2-2	-	TGTGCCAGCAGTTCTTCAGGGGGGTCGAACACCGGGGAGCTGTTTTTT	CASSSSGGSNTGELFF
TRBV9	-	TRBJ2-7	-	TGTGCCAGCAGCGCCGGGACTGGGCCCCTCGAGCAGTACTTC	CASSAGTGPLEQYF
TRBV27	-	TRBJ1-2	-	TGTGCCAGCAGTCCTGACAGGTTAAAGGGCTACACCTTC	CASSPDRLKGYTF
TRBV3-1/TRBV3-2	-	TRBJ1-2	TRBD1	TGTGCCAGCAGCCAAAGACAGGGAAATTATAATGGCTACACCTTC	CASSQRQGNYNGYTF
TRBV6-5	-	TRBJ2-7	-	TGTGCCAGCAGTTACGGTCCAGGGCGTAACGAGCAGTACTTC	CASSYGPGRNEQYF